The present T cell receptor beta chain was sequenced within a study of blood T cells in healthy people across ages (dated by TCRdb to the mid-2010s). Notes on the research overall: Template switching captured roughly one uniquely barcoded TCR beta cDNA molecule per two T cells in model experiments. Donors were grouped into four age groups: young (average approximately 15 years), middle-aged (under 40), aged (around 60) and long-lived (just over 80). To avoid experimental bias, donors of different ages were distributed randomly across sequencing lanes. To track age-related changes in TCR beta repertoire diversity, the study relied on deep sequencing normalized with unique cDNA molecular identifiers. The study analyzed two additional independent replicas of 1 million unique cDNA reads from the same blood draw for two donors, one aged 18 to 30 and one aged 80 or older. What the work shows at the level of the full study, not this receptor alone: The percentage of naive T cells measured by flow cytometry correlated strongly with observed TCR beta diversity. Total diversity estimates from one million sequenced T cells were considered lower bounds and underestimates. The long-lived group showed more naive CD4+ T cells, fewer expanded clones and increased TCR diversity than the aged group, suggesting age selection. Because donor CMV infection status was unknown, age-related changes in expanded clonotypes were potentially confounded. Because profiling used bulk unsorted PBMCs, naive and antigen-experienced compartments could not be compared conclusively. Observed TCR beta diversity per million T cells fell roughly linearly with age, and a significant reduction was already apparent by age approximately 40.

The library came from 5' RACE. A second PCR of roughly 6 to 12 cycles was run with a J-beta primer mix and a sample-barcoded 5' primer. A template-switch 5' adaptor carrying 12 random nucleotides introduced a unique molecular identifier onto each TCR beta cDNA molecule. Each sample yielded at least 2.5 million CDR3-containing paired-end reads. First-strand cDNA synthesis was performed from all RNA using the Mint cDNA synthesis kit, with priming by a TRBC-specific oligonucleotide. Following uracil-DNA glycosylase treatment, all cDNA underwent a first 18-cycle PCR with the universal primers M1SS and BC2_uni_R. The original pipeline was this. For normalization, 1 million high-quality reads were randomly selected from each sample, with every read carrying a distinct molecular identifier. Reads with shared molecular identifiers were discarded instead of being binned into consensus sequences. CDR3 identification, clonotype clustering and error correction used MiTCR with a Q25 quality threshold and the strictest error-elimination algorithm. A nonparametric unseen species model with Euler transformation was used to estimate a lower bound on total TCR beta diversity. In TCRdb, the public reads were trimmed at Q25 with fastp and aligned with MiXCR, with productive beta chains retained. Every CDR3 protein is listed once, alongside the most common genes and DNA of its rows. These V and J calls rely on TCRdb rather than the paper's analysis. The sample has approximately 1,700,000 distinct CDR3 sequences on record, approximately 39% of them singletons. The leading ten clones occupy about 23% of the sample.

The donors were 40 or so Caucasian individuals from Russia, aged roughly 6 to 95 years, who were systemically healthy. Each donor gave 8 to 10 milliliters of peripheral blood, collected into EDTA-treated Vacutainer tubes. Ficoll-Paque density-gradient centrifugation was used to isolate PBMCs, with at least 7 million obtained per sample. Total RNA was extracted from PBMCs with Trizol reagent, with at least 6 micrograms obtained per sample. Naive CD45RAhigh/CD27high T cell percentages were measured by flow cytometry on a PBMC aliquot from every donor. The V and J ends are trimmed by 7 bases and 7 bases, leaving 14 bases between them. From cysteine to phenylalanine, the CDR3 is 14 amino acids long. The DNA shown is the 42-base CDR3, in frame from base 1. CDR1 MNHNS and CDR2 SASEGT are derived from the germline V gene. As to this clonotype: The antigen this receptor binds is unknown. No qualities accompany the bases; no much larger clone lies one base away.

This receptor was taken from a human donor in good health. The rearranged chain carries TRBV6-1 and TRBJ1-6; the D gene assignment is ambiguous. The sample taken for sequencing was blood. The nucleotide sequence is TGTGCCAGCACCCCCAGCTCTCAGAATTCACCCCTCCACTTT. Its amino acids are CASTPSSQNSPLHF.